This TCR beta chain was sequenced for a study of cytomegalovirus exposure and HLA in healthy donors. Notes on the study in general: Among donors in an Asian-associated ancestry cluster, a later analysis reportedly found fewer N-insertions than the approximately 670-donor mean.

To note about this clone: Its antigen is not identified.

After removal of 5 bases from V and 3 bases from J, the junction contained 6 bases not matched to a gene. There are 14 residues in the CDR3. The germline CDR1 and CDR2 sequences are SEHNR and FQNEAQ (reference sequence). Amplification used 60 Vbeta primers and 13 Jbeta primers. Measured with immunoSEQ multiplex PCR; TCRdb has only the in-frame clones, and not every one. The repertoire consists of 130,000 or so clones, with 65% to 90% occurring once and the leading ten covering approximately 3.1%. Sequenced: PBMCs. This TCR derives from a woman aged 18-30 years in good health and CMV-seropositive. V usage is TRBV7-9 and J usage is TRBJ2-5; the match to TRBD1 covers 7 bases. The CDR3 nucleotides are TGTGCCAGCAGCGAGACAGGGATCGAAGAGACCCAGTACTTC. Protein: CASSETGIEETQYF.